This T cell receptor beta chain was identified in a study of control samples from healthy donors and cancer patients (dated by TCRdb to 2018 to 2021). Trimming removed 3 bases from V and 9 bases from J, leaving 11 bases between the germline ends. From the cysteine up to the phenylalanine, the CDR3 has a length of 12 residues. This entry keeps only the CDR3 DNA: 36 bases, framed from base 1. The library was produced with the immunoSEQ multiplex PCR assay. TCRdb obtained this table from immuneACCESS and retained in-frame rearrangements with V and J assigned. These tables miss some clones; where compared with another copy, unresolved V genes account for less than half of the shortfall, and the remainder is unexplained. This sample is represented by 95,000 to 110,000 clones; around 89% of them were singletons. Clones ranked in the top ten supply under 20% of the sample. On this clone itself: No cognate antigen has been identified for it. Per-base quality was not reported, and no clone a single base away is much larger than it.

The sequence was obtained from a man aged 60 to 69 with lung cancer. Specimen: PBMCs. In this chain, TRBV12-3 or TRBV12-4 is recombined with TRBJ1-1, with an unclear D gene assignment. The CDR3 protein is CASSFSVEKAFF. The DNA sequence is TGTGCCAGCAGTTTTAGCGTGGAGAAAGCTTTCTTT.